What follows are 25 T cell receptor beta chains derived from one specimen sequenced in a study of control samples from healthy donors and cancer patients (dated by TCRdb to 2018 to 2021). Receptors were amplified or captured by the immunoSEQ multiplex PCR assay. TCRdb carries this immuneACCESS record with in-frame sequences only. Its versions omit some clonotypes, under half of them owing to an unresolved V gene in the studies checked, with the rest unexplained. This sample gives over 150,000 clones in total; approximately 94% of them show up just once. Jointly, the top ten make up 1.1% to 1.5% of the sample. What was sequenced was blood. These receptors came from a woman between 18 and 30 years old in good health.

The CDR3 loop is CASSQPGGGNTIYF. DNA of the CDR3: TGTGCCAGCAGCCAGCCGGGGGGCGGAAACACCATATATTTT. The chain couples TRBV28 to TRBJ1-3, with D perhaps matching TRBD1 (6 bases). Germline-derived CDR1 and CDR2 are MDHEN and SYDVKM. This CDR3 spans 14 amino acids. V dropped 6 bases and J dropped 4 bases, with 13 bases sitting between them.

This rearrangement joins TRBV19 to TRBJ1-5; D may be TRBD1 (5 bases). V shed 5 bases and J shed 3 bases, with 11 bases lying between them. The CDR3 is 14 residues long. CDR1 LNHDA and CDR2 SQIVND come from the germline V gene (reference sequence). This chain's CDR3 is CASSRTGPNQPQHF. The CDR3 nucleotides read TGTGCCAGTAGTCGCACAGGTCCCAATCAGCCCCAGCATTTT.

J is TRBJ1-1 and V is TRBV5-6, with D tentatively TRBD1 (5 bases). Germline assignment: CDR1 SGHDT and CDR2 YYEEEE. V was pared by 3 bases and J by 2 bases, with 17 bases between. This CDR3 spans 16 amino acids. Written as DNA, the CDR3 is TGTGCCAGCAGCTCCCTCCTCAGGGACCTAAACACTGAAGCTTTCTTT. Protein product: CASSSLLRDLNTEAFF.

This clone was picked up one time. The sample carries other DNA sequences with the same CDR3. The V call is TRBV9, the J call TRBJ2-3; D may be TRBD1 or TRBD2 (6 bases each). V was pared by 2 bases and J by 4 bases, with 14 bases between. The CDR3 is 15 amino acids. The germline V gene has CDR1 SGDLS and CDR2 YYNGEE. The CDR3: CASSVGGRVPDTQYF. The CDR3 DNA is TGTGCCAGCAGCGTGGGGGGCAGGGTCCCAGATACGCAGTATTTT. The full variable domain, its missing parts supplied by reference TRBV9 and TRBJ2-3, is DSGVTQTPKHLITATGQRVTLRCSPRSGDLSVYWYQQSLDQGLQFLIQYYNGEERAKGNILERFSAQQFPDLHSELNLSSLELGDSALYFCASSVGGRVPDTQYFGPGTRLTVL.

The chain uses TRBV3-1 (or the pseudogene TRBV3-2) and TRBJ2-7; TRBD1 matches at 7 bases. This CDR3 has 16 amino acids. The germline V gene encodes CDR1 LGHDT and CDR2 YNNKEL (reference sequence). V lost 3 bases to trimming and J lost 0 bases; unmatched junction nucleotides: 8. The CDR3 loop is CASSHPGQFSSYEQYF. CDR3 nucleotides: TGTGCCAGCAGCCACCCGGGACAGTTCAGCTCCTACGAGCAGTACTTC.

This chain links TRBV10-3 with TRBJ2-1; the D gene could be TRBD1 or TRBD2 (5 bases each). This CDR3 spans 16 amino acids. CDR1 is ENHRY and CDR2 is SYGVKD in the germline V gene. V was cut by 5 bases and J by 6 bases, with 20 bases left in between. The CDR3, as DNA: TGTGCCATCAGTTCCCCCGGGGCAGTATGGGTCAATGAGCAGTTCTTC. Translating gives CAISSPGAVWVNEQFF.

This clone was detected once. Compared with germline, one end of the junction differs, possibly owing to a read error. J is TRBJ1-1 and V is TRBV5-1, with D unclear. Germline CDR1 and CDR2: SGHRS and YFSETQ. This CDR3 has 16 amino acids. The CDR3 reads CVSSPSSGRANTEAFF. As DNA, the CDR3 is TGCGTCAGCAGTCCGAGTTCTGGTCGCGCGAACACTGAAGCTTTCTTT.

The rearrangement joins TRBV7-8 to TRBJ1-3, with D uncertain. Trimming left V 2 bases short and J 8 bases short, with 7 bases between. This CDR3 has 12 amino acids. The germline CDR1 and CDR2 sequences are SGHVS and FQNEAQ. CDR3 in DNA: TGTGCCAGCAGCTTATCCCGTGACACCATATATTTT. Its translation: CASSLSRDTIYF.

This sequence joins TRBV4-1 and TRBJ1-1; tentative D call: TRBD1 (5 bases). This CDR3 has 16 amino acids. Germline V gene lookup returns CDR1 MGHRA and CDR2 YSYEKL. V was pared by 4 bases and J by 4 bases, with 19 bases between. CDR3 bases: TGCGCCAGCAGCCCCTGGACACCGTTTAGAGGCACTGAAGCTTTCTTT. Protein product: CASSPWTPFRGTEAFF.

The chain uses TRBV13 and TRBJ1-1; maybe TRBD1 (5 bases). The V end was cut by 0 bases, the J end by 1 base, with 9 bases between. Germline V gene lookup returns CDR1 PRHDT and CDR2 FYEKMQ (reference sequence). The CDR3 runs 15 residues. CDR3 DNA: TGTGCCAGCAGCTTAGGTGGGGGGTCGAACACTGAAGCTTTCTTT. Its protein product is CASSLGGGSNTEAFF.

As to this clone: An end of the junction differs from the germline gene, which may be a read error. This chain joins TRBV12-3 or TRBV12-4 and TRBJ1-4, with TRBD1 matching over 12 bases. This CDR3 comprises 13 residues. CDR3 nucleotides: TGTGCCAGCGAGTCCGGGACAGGGGGCCGCGCTATTTTT. Translated, it gives CASESGTGGRAIF.

J is TRBJ1-2 and V is TRBV6-2 or TRBV6-3; no firm D call. Germline V CDR1 and CDR2: MNHEY, SVGEGT. Trimming took 2 bases from V and 1 from J, leaving 11 bases between them. The CDR3 has 15 amino acids. CDR3 bases: TGTGCCAGCAGTTACCGCCCGATAGTTAACTATGGCTACACCTTC. Translated, it gives CASSYRPIVNYGYTF.

The rearrangement links TRBV28 to TRBJ2-7; D uncertain. Trimming removed 1 base at V and 3 bases at J, with 7 bases between. The germline V gene encodes CDR1 MDHEN and CDR2 SYDVKM. This CDR3 comprises 13 residues. CDR3 region: CASSLFGLYEQYF. The CDR3 nucleotides are TGTGCCAGCAGTTTATTTGGCCTCTACGAGCAGTACTTC. The complete variable domain, with remaining parts taken from reference TRBV28 and TRBJ2-7, reads DVKVTQSSRYLVKRTGEKVFLECVQDMDHENMFWYRQDPGLGLRLIYFSYDVKMKEKGDIPEGYSVSREKKERFSLILESASTNQTSMYLCASSLFGLYEQYFGPGTRLTVT.

J is TRBJ1-6 and V is TRBV7-2; a weak D match, TRBD1 (5 bases). Between the trimmed V and J ends, which lost 3 bases and 9 bases, there was a span of 12 bases. Germline CDR1 reads SGHTA; CDR2 reads FQGNSA. The CDR3 sequence is 14 residues long. CDR3 region: CASSLSDILSPLHF. The CDR3 region has the DNA TGTGCCAGCAGCTTGTCGGACATTCTTTCACCCCTCCACTTT.

The rearrangement uses TRBV10-1 and TRBJ2-2; D tentatively fits TRBD1 or TRBD2 (5 bases each). The CDR3 has 14 residues. Germline V gene data show CDR1 as WNHNN and CDR2 as SYGVQD (reference sequence). Deletions cut 3 bases from V and 7 bases from J, with 12 bases between. For the CDR3, the DNA is TGCGCCAGCAGTGATGGGGGAGTTGACGGGGAGCTGTTTTTT. Encoded protein: CASSDGGVDGELFF.

The J gene is TRBJ1-2, the V gene TRBV28; D is unresolved. Trimming cost V 6 bases and J 1 base, with 12 bases left between them. The CDR3 totals 14 residues. Germline V gene data show CDR1 as MDHEN and CDR2 as SYDVKM. DNA for the CDR3: TGTGCCAGCAGCCGCCCGGTCCTTAACTATGGCTACACCTTC. Translating gives CASSRPVLNYGYTF.

The chain has TRBV7-2 and TRBJ1-5; unclear D gene. V was shortened by 1 base and J by 6 bases, with 13 bases between the two germline ends. CDR1 SGHTA and CDR2 FQGNSA come from the germline V gene. CDR3 length: 15 residues. The CDR3 spells CASSLEGGSAQPQHF. Written as DNA, the CDR3 is TGTGCCAGCAGCTTAGAGGGAGGGTCGGCTCAGCCCCAGCATTTT.

This clone was seen a few times. The chain employs TRBV18 and TRBJ1-3; D remains ambiguous. Per germline, CDR1 KGHSH and CDR2 LQKENI. The CDR3 runs to 16 residues. V lost 3 bases and J 4 bases, leaving 16 bases between the germline ends. CDR3 in amino acids: CASSPLIPARGNTIYF. The CDR3 DNA sequence: TGTGCCAGCTCACCGCTGATCCCGGCACGAGGAAACACCATATATTTT.

This clone was seen a few times. The chain uses TRBV2 and TRBJ2-7; weak D call: TRBD1 (5 bases). The germline V and J ends were trimmed by 8 bases and 3 bases, with 11 bases remaining between them. The CDR3 spans 12 residues. The V gene's germline CDR1 is SNHLY and CDR2 FYNNEI. The CDR3 reads CASVRQGYEQYF. DNA of the CDR3: TGTGCCAGCGTCCGGCAGGGCTACGAGCAGTACTTC.

This chain joins TRBV15 and TRBJ1-4, with D maybe TRBD1 (6 bases). Trimming left V 4 bases short and J 2 bases short, with 14 bases between. From germline, CDR1 is LNHNV and CDR2 YYDKDF (reference sequence). The CDR3 extends over 16 amino acids. CDR3: CATSTMRGATNEKLFF. CDR3 DNA: TGTGCCACCAGCACAATGAGGGGGGCGACTAATGAAAAACTGTTTTTT.

The chain has TRBV28 and TRBJ2-1; 10 nucleotides align to TRBD2. Germline loops: CDR1 MDHEN, CDR2 SYDVKM. The trim removed 4 bases at V and 3 bases at J, leaving 3 bases unmatched. This CDR3 is built from 15 residues. CDR3 residues: CASSSPSGSYNEQFF. The CDR3 DNA is TGTGCCAGCAGTTCCCCTAGCGGGAGCTACAATGAGCAGTTCTTC.

The chain couples TRBV5-1 to TRBJ1-2; a possible D gene is TRBD1 (5 bases). CDR1 and CDR2 from the germline V gene are SGHRS and YFSETQ. This CDR3 spans 13 amino acids. Deletions cut 0 bases from V and 5 bases from J, with 8 bases between. CDR3: CASSLGGTYGYTF. The CDR3 DNA reads TGCGCCAGCAGCTTGGGCGGGACGTATGGCTACACCTTC.

This rearrangement joins TRBV6-5 to TRBJ2-7; perhaps D is TRBD1 or TRBD2 (5 bases each). There are 13 residues in the CDR3. CDR1 MNHEY and CDR2 SVGAGI come from the germline V gene. V gave up 10 bases and J gave up 2 bases, with 15 bases separating them. CDR3: CATRRGRTYEQYF. DNA of the CDR3: TGTGCCACCCGACGGGGACGGACCTACGAGCAGTACTTC.

Written as DNA, the CDR3 is TGTGCCAGCAGCATTGGGATAGATGGCTACACCTTC. Translating it yields CASSIGIDGYTF. V gene TRBV21-1 combines with J gene TRBJ1-2. TRBV21-1 is a recognized pseudogene. The CDR3 covers 12 residues.

The chain uses TRBV5-6 and TRBJ1-6, with 9 nucleotides matching TRBD1. Losses at the gene ends were 3 bases for V and 4 bases for J; bases not matched to a gene: 5. CDR3 length equals 16 residues. CDR1 and CDR2 from the germline V gene are SGHDT and YYEEEE. For the CDR3, the DNA is TGTGCCAGCAGCTCCTACAGGGGGCAGTATAATTCACCCCTCCACTTT. Translation: CASSSYRGQYNSPLHF.